Each of the 29 T cell receptor beta chains below was sequenced from the same sample in a study of cytomegalovirus exposure and HLA in healthy donors (dated by TCRdb to about 2017). Library generation was performed with the immunoSEQ multiplex PCR assay. A mixture of 60 forward primers for TCR Vbeta segments and 13 reverse primers for TCR Jbeta segments was used in the multiplex PCR. The table was pulled from immuneACCESS by TCRdb, which kept in-frame rearrangements only. Such tables lose some clones; where checked, under half of the loss comes from unresolved V genes, and the rest has no known cause. This sample lists about 73,000 clones; roughly four fifths were detected once. The ten top clones hold roughly 12% of the sample. Input material: PBMCs. All receptors come from a man aged 65-85 years in good health and CMV-seronegative.

The chain recombines TRBV30 with TRBJ1-2, with D possibly matching TRBD1 (5 bases). The CDR3 sequence is 14 residues long. Germline V gives CDR1 GTSNPN, CDR2 SVGIG (reference sequence). Trimming removed 0 bases from V and 4 bases from J, with 12 bases in between. DNA of the CDR3: TGTGCCTGGAGTGTTAGGCAGGGATCCTATGGCTACACCTTC. This encodes CAWSVRQGSYGYTF.

This clone was detected only once. CDR3 coding DNA: TGTGCCTGGAGTCTTGGGACATCAGATGGAAACACCATATATTTT. Translation: CAWSLGTSDGNTIYF. The chain links TRBV30 to TRBJ1-3; tentatively, D is TRBD1 (6 bases). Germline CDR1 GTSNPN, CDR2 SVGIG (reference sequence). The CDR3 length is 15 residues. Trimming took 2 bases from V and 3 from J, leaving 14 bases between them.

Concerning this clone: In the same sample, other DNA sequences code for this CDR3. The chain links TRBV2 to TRBJ2-1; 8 nucleotides match TRBD2. V lost 4 bases, J lost 7 bases, and 6 bases stayed unmatched. This CDR3 is built from 14 residues. Germline V gives CDR1 SNHLY, CDR2 FYNNEI. CDR3 sequence (DNA): TGTGCCAGCAGTGTAGAAAGCGGGAGTAATGAGCAGTTCTTC. Protein product: CASSVESGSNEQFF.

The chain couples TRBV5-1 to TRBJ2-5, with D unresolved. The CDR3 covers 14 residues. With 3 bases removed from V and 1 base from J, the gap between germline ends came to 10 bases. Germline CDR1 SGHRS, CDR2 YFSETQ. The CDR3 spells CASSSAGFQETQYF. Here the CDR3 DNA reads TGCGCCAGCAGCTCGGCAGGTTTCCAAGAGACCCAGTACTTC.

The chain links TRBV28 to TRBJ1-5; maybe TRBD1 (5 bases). Trimming took 1 base from V and 4 from J, leaving 11 bases between them. The germline gives CDR1 MDHEN, CDR2 SYDVKM. The CDR3 sequence is 15 residues long. CDR3 bases: TGTGCCAGCAGTTTATTTCAGGGTGGAAATCAGCCCCAGCATTTT. This encodes CASSLFQGGNQPQHF.

CDR3 amino acids: CAWSGGPPRSGNTIYF. The DNA of the CDR3 is TGTGCCTGGAGTGGCGGCCCGCCCCGGTCGGGAAACACCATATATTTT. This chain connects TRBV30 to TRBJ1-3; D is uncertain. Germline CDR1 reads GTSNPN; CDR2 reads SVGIG (reference sequence). The CDR3 contains 16 residues. V was pared by 1 base and J by 4 bases, with 17 bases between. Combining the CDR3 with reference TRBV30 and TRBJ1-3 gives the whole variable domain SQTIHQWPATLVQPVGSPLSLECTVEGTSNPNLYWYRQAAGRGLQLLFYSVGIGQISSEVPQNLSASRPQDRQFILSSKKLLLSDSGFYLCAWSGGPPRSGNTIYFGEGSWLTVV.

The rearrangement joins TRBV4-1 to TRBJ2-5, with a tentative D call TRBD2 (6 bases). The DNA matches TRBJ2-7 better at its end, which makes the J call doubtful. Germline CDR1 MGHRA, CDR2 YSYEKL. The length of the CDR3 is 14 residues. The CDR3 bases are TGCGCCAGCAGCCCGGGACTGAGGGGCGACGAGCAGTACTTC. Translating it yields CASSPGLRGDEQYF.

The CDR3 DNA reads as TGTGCCAGCAGTCCGCGGGGCTCCTCTAACTATGGCTACACCTTC. This gives the protein CASSPRGSSNYGYTF. V usage is TRBV6-6 and J usage is TRBJ1-2; TRBD1 is a possible D gene (5 bases). Trimming took 5 bases from V and 0 from J, leaving 13 bases between them. The V gene's germline CDR1 is MNHNY and CDR2 SVGAGI (reference sequence). CDR3 length equals 15 residues.

V usage is TRBV5-6 and J usage is TRBJ2-2; TRBD2 matches 7 bases. Germline CDR1 and CDR2: SGHDT and YYEEEE. Trimming removed 4 bases from V and 4 bases from J; junction bases left unmatched: 7. The CDR3 covers 15 residues. The CDR3 region has the DNA TGTGCCAGCAGCGCGATGGGGGGGGGCACCGGGGAGCTGTTTTTT. Protein sequence: CASSAMGGGTGELFF. Drawing the rest from reference TRBV5-6 and TRBJ2-2, the complete variable domain is DAGVTQSPTHLIKTRGQQVTLRCSPKSGHDTVSWYQQALGQGPQFIFQYYEEEERQRGNFPDRFSGHQFPNYSSELNVNALLLGDSALYLCASSAMGGGTGELFFGEGSRLTVL.

The gene calls are TRBV5-1 and TRBJ2-3; 8 bases align to TRBD2. This CDR3 comprises 15 residues. From germline, CDR1 is SGHRS and CDR2 YFSETQ. Germline trimming cut 2 bases from V and 0 bases from J; bases unmatched to any gene: 2. The CDR3 reads CASSFPSGSTDTQYF. As DNA, the CDR3 is TGCGCCAGCAGCTTCCCTAGCGGGAGCACAGATACGCAGTATTTT.

This clone was detected a few times. The rearrangement joins TRBV7-2 to TRBJ2-2; D perhaps matches TRBD2 (5 bases). CDR1 is SGHTA and CDR2 is FQGNSA in the germline V gene. Trimming pared 5 bases from V and 2 bases from J, leaving 21 bases between. The CDR3 has 18 residues. The CDR3 DNA sequence: TGTGCCAGCAGCACCCTATCGCGGAGGCAATTTAACACCGGGGAGCTGTTTTTT. This codes for CASSTLSRRQFNTGELFF.

A few counts support this clone. The chain combines TRBV4-1 with TRBJ2-5; D gene uncertain. With 1 base removed from V and 3 bases from J, the gap between germline ends came to 12 bases. CDR1 and CDR2 (germline): MGHRA, YSYEKL. This CDR3 is 15 amino acids long. The chain's CDR3 is CASSQGSSTKETQYF. In nucleotides, the CDR3 is TGCGCCAGCAGCCAAGGTAGTAGCACCAAAGAGACCCAGTACTTC.

The chain has TRBV6-6 and TRBJ2-1, with D possibly TRBD2 on 5 matching bases. Germline V gene lookup returns CDR1 MNHNY and CDR2 SVGAGI (reference sequence). With 2 bases removed from V and 12 bases from J, the gap between germline ends came to 23 bases. The CDR3 totals 16 residues. This CDR3 reads CASSYRSYRGYIGQFF. Here the CDR3 DNA reads TGTGCCAGCAGTTACCGTAGCTATCGGGGATACATTGGGCAGTTCTTC.

Points on this clone: One end of the junction is discordant with germline, which a read error may explain. This rearrangement joins TRBV7-9 to TRBJ1-2, with 10 bases fitting TRBD1. CDR3 length: 17 residues. Germline CDR1 reads SEHNR; CDR2 reads FQNEAQ (reference sequence). Written as DNA, the CDR3 is TGTTCCAGCAGCTTATCTCTCCCACCCAGGGACAGGGGCGGCTACACCTTC. Protein sequence: CSSSLSLPPRDRGGYTF.

In the case of this clone: This specimen includes other DNA sequences encoding the same CDR3. The chain carries TRBV6-6 and TRBJ1-2; 7 nucleotides match TRBD1. Germline values: CDR1 MNHNY, CDR2 SVGAGI (reference sequence). CDR3 size: 16 residues. The V gene end was trimmed by 2 bases and the J gene end by 0 bases; junction bases not matched to a gene: 6. The CDR3 DNA follows: TGTGCCAGCAGTTACCACTCGGACAGGTCTAACTATGGCTACACCTTC. Translation: CASSYHSDRSNYGYTF.

This chain uses TRBV4-3 with TRBJ2-5, with 10 nucleotides matching TRBD1. V dropped 1 base and J dropped 4; count of bases not matched to a gene: 0. This CDR3 spans 14 amino acids. Germline V gene sequence: CDR1 LGHNA, CDR2 YSLEER. The CDR3 spells CASSQGQGAETQYF. As DNA, the CDR3 is TGCGCCAGCAGCCAAGGACAGGGGGCAGAGACCCAGTACTTC.

The V call is TRBV29-1, the J call TRBJ2-7, with TRBD2 matching 7 bases. Germline CDR1 reads SQVTM; CDR2 reads ANQGSEA. The CDR3 has 11 residues. Unmatched junction bases numbered 6, after V lost 7 bases and J lost 6 bases. CDR3: CSAGGVGEQYF. DNA of the CDR3: TGCAGCGCGGGGGGTGTCGGCGAGCAGTACTTC.

This chain connects TRBV7-8 to TRBJ2-7, with a weak D call TRBD2 (6 bases). Germline CDR1 reads SGHVS; CDR2 reads FQNEAQ. This CDR3 has 15 amino acids. The ends were cut back, 1 base at V and 2 bases at J, with 12 bases in the middle. This chain's CDR3 is CASSLVSGGTYEQYF. In nucleotides, the CDR3 is TGTGCCAGCAGCTTAGTCTCGGGCGGGACCTACGAGCAGTACTTC.

The V call is TRBV10-3, the J call TRBJ1-1, with D hard to call. Deletions cut 4 bases from V and 4 bases from J, with 13 bases between. The germline gives CDR1 ENHRY, CDR2 SYGVKD. This CDR3 comprises 14 residues. The CDR3 region is CAISAPGEGTEAFF. The CDR3 DNA sequence: TGTGCCATCAGTGCCCCCGGGGAGGGCACTGAAGCTTTCTTT.

The chain combines TRBV19 with TRBJ2-5; the match to TRBD1 covers 7 bases. The V and J ends lost 5 bases and 5 bases, in that order; junction bases with no gene match: 8. CDR1 and CDR2 from the germline V gene are LNHDA and SQIVND (reference sequence). This CDR3 is built from 14 residues. In DNA, the CDR3 is TGTGCCAGTAGTTTGCCGGGACAGCGTGAGACCCAGTACTTC. It is translated as CASSLPGQRETQYF. Full variable domain (rest looked up from reference TRBV19 and TRBJ2-5): DGGITQSPKYLFRKEGQNVTLSCEQNLNHDAMYWYRQDPGQGLRLIYYSQIVNDFQKGDIAEGYSVSREKKESFPLTVTSAQKNPTAFYLCASSLPGQRETQYFGPGTRLLVL.

The chain has TRBV7-9 and TRBJ2-7; the match to TRBD1 covers 8 bases. The CDR3 is made up of 15 amino acids. The V gene end was trimmed by 7 bases and the J gene end by 0 bases; junction bases not matched to a gene: 8. Germline-derived CDR1 and CDR2 are SEHNR and FQNEAQ (reference sequence). CDR3 sequence (DNA): TGTGCCAGCACCACAGGGGGGACCAACTCCTACGAGCAGTACTTC. Translated, it gives CASTTGGTNSYEQYF.

The chain is built from TRBV11-2 and TRBJ1-1, with 9 bases aligning to TRBD1. CDR1 is SGHAT, CDR2 FQNNGV, per germline. V lost 3 bases to trimming and J lost 5 bases; unmatched junction nucleotides: 4. The CDR3 totals 14 residues. The CDR3 region has the DNA TGTGCCAGCAGCTTTGGACAGGGGAAAACTGAAGCTTTCTTT. Its protein is CASSFGQGKTEAFF.

This clone appeared once. V is TRBV19 and J is TRBJ2-2; 9 bases are shared with TRBD1. J gave up 5 bases and V 4 bases, and 11 bases lay outside the gene matches. This CDR3 comprises 17 residues. Germline assignment: CDR1 LNHDA and CDR2 SQIVND (reference sequence). CDR3 sequence reads: CASSKGQGRGRTGELFF. Written as DNA, the CDR3 is TGTGCCAGTAGTAAGGGACAGGGTAGAGGTCGGACCGGGGAGCTGTTTTTT.

The chain links TRBV11-3 to TRBJ2-1; tentatively, D is TRBD2 (5 bases). Germline lookup yields CDR1 SGHNT and CDR2 YENEEA. Trimming stripped 3 bases from V and 7 bases from J, with 13 bases between. The CDR3 sequence is 14 residues long. DNA for the CDR3: TGTGCCAGCAGCTTGGGCGGGTCGGGGAATGAGCAGTTCTTC. This translates into CASSLGGSGNEQFF.

The V gene is TRBV7-2, the J gene TRBJ2-2, with 8 bases matching TRBD1. The CDR3 has 15 residues. V shed 5 bases and J 3 bases; nucleotides not matched to a gene: 5. Germline-derived CDR1 and CDR2 are SGHTA and FQGNSA. The CDR3 nucleotides are TGTGCCAGCAGCCGGACAGGGCTCCACACCGGGGAGCTGTTTTTT. It specifies CASSRTGLHTGELFF.

The chain carries TRBV11-3 and TRBJ2-2; 10 bases fit TRBD2. This CDR3 region has 18 residues. Germline V lookup: CDR1 SGHNT, CDR2 YENEEA. The V segment lost 5 bases and the J segment 4 bases; nucleotides outside the gene matches: 13. CDR3 in amino acids: CASSPQRASGSSTGELFF. The CDR3 nucleotides are TGTGCCAGCAGCCCCCAGAGGGCTAGCGGGAGTTCCACCGGGGAGCTGTTTTTT.

The V call is TRBV5-1, the J call TRBJ2-7, with TRBD2 matching 8 bases. With 2 bases clipped from V and 4 bases from J, the junction kept 8 bases outside the gene matches. The length of the CDR3 is 15 residues. Germline V lookup: CDR1 SGHRS, CDR2 YFSETQ. The CDR3 DNA reads TGCGCCAGCAGCTTCCTATCCGGGGGGGGGTACGAGCAGTACTTC. It yields the protein CASSFLSGGGYEQYF.

This chain joins TRBV30 and TRBJ1-1; 9 bases line up with TRBD1. This CDR3 contains 14 residues. Germline lookup yields CDR1 GTSNPN and CDR2 SVGIG (reference sequence). V gave up 4 bases and J gave up 7 bases; unmatched junction bases: 10. The CDR3 DNA is TGTGCCTGGACAACCCCCGGGACAGGGCTTGAAGCTTTCTTT. Its protein product is CAWTTPGTGLEAFF.

V and J are TRBV6-5 and TRBJ1-6; D is undetermined. Germline CDR1 is MNHEY and CDR2 is SVGAGI. The CDR3 extends over 15 amino acids. Trimming removed 4 bases from V and 5 bases from J, with 12 bases in between. CDR3 in amino acids: CASSLQEGHNSPLHF. CDR3 coding DNA: TGTGCCAGCAGTTTGCAGGAGGGCCATAATTCACCCCTCCACTTT.